This T cell receptor beta chain was retrieved from a study of blood T cell repertoires in COVID-19 (dated by TCRdb to 2018 to 2021). About the full investigation: Collaborator samples came from the United States, Italy and Spain and covered acute and convalescent phases of COVID-19. Nearly every sample came with metadata listing a de-identified subject ID, COVID-19 status, age in years and sex. Where available, HLA class I and class II types were taken from metadata supplied by the sample provider and were not determined by assay-based typing. The repertoires were made available in a free public database intended to serve as a resource for research on the immune response to SARS-CoV-2. Deeply sampled blood TCRbeta repertoires from subjects exposed to, actively infected with, or recovered from COVID-19 were included in the dataset. The samples were drawn from two sources: the first 160 participants of the ongoing ImmuneRACE study, and 1,254 subjects contributed by 6 global collaborators. The material from the prospective study consisted of cDNA or gDNA derived from T cells, B-cell-depleted T cells, or PBMCs. Points the paper makes about the study in general: The quantity of clinical and demographic metadata differed by source and by participant and was supplied without curation.

Collaborating institutions collected whole blood in K2EDTA tubes following their own protocols. Collaborator samples were shipped for TCRbeta analysis as frozen whole blood, isolated PBMCs, or DNA extracted from either sample type. TCRbeta CDR3 regions were amplified from genomic DNA using the immunoSEQ Assay, a bias-controlled multiplex PCR. Per the source publication's procedure: The number of nucleated cells in each sample was estimated from the amplification of reference gene primers within the assay. To quantify the absolute abundance of each unique TCRbeta CDR3 rearrangement, sequence reads were collapsed and filtered. Productive Simpson clonality was computed per sample as the square root of Simpson's diversity index over productive rearrangements. Imported from immuneACCESS, the table was reduced by TCRdb to in-frame sequences with V and J called. These copies leave out some clones; in studies compared against another copy, an unresolved V gene accounts for under half, and the cause of the remainder is not known. V and J calls and clone size are those listed in that table; D and trimming were worked out from the DNA. Counted in this sample were under 300,000 clones; around 83% of them appeared once. Less than 3.5% of the sample belongs to the ten largest clones.

About this clone itself: Its antigen is not yet known. There are no base qualities to consult, and no much larger clone falls within one base.

The junction carries 8 bases between V and J, which are trimmed by 1 base and 8 bases respectively. Its CDR3 holds 13 amino acids, cysteine through phenylalanine. The DNA shown is the 39-base CDR3, in frame from base 1. Material: peripheral blood. The chain is encoded by TRBV12-3 or TRBV12-4 joined to TRBJ1-4, with the identity of the D gene unclear. This sequence originates from a young woman with acute or convalescent COVID-19. CDR3 reads: CASSLGGAEKLFF. The nucleotide sequence is TGTGCCAGCAGTTTAGGCGGAGCCGAAAAACTGTTTTTT.